Sequencing of this TCR beta chain was carried out in a study of blood T cell repertoires in COVID-19. About the research overall: Samples of COVID-19 (acute and convalescent) were obtained from the United States, Italy and Spain. Nucleic acid was either cDNA or gDNA, and it came from T cells, B-cell-depleted T cells, or PBMCs.

The CDR3 contains 13 residues. Deletions cut 3 bases from V and 2 bases from J, with 10 bases between. The V gene's germline CDR1 is GTSNPN and CDR2 SVGIG (reference sequence). In the source study's methods: Estimation of nucleated cell counts was performed using reference gene primer amplification. The repertoire was sequenced with immunoSEQ multiplex PCR; TCRdb's copy has only in-frame clones and lacks some. V, J and clone size are taken as reported in that table, and D and trimming were inferred from the DNA itself. The table includes fewer than 250,000 clones, around 82% detected once. This clonotype was sampled from a woman between 35 and 50 years old with acute or convalescent COVID-19. V is TRBV30 and J is TRBJ1-2, with D possibly TRBD1 on 5 matching bases. The sample taken for sequencing was peripheral blood. The CDR3 sequence is CAWRKGWNYGYTF. The CDR3 DNA reads TGTGCCTGGAGGAAGGGGTGGAACTATGGCTACACCTTC.